This TCR beta chain was recovered during a study of identical twins. TCRdb fed the 5' RACE reads into MiXCR, producing one record per CDR3 protein. The data show hundreds of thousands of distinct CDR3 sequences, 21% seen once. The germline V gene has CDR1 MNHEY and CDR2 SVGAGI. Trimming removed 2 bases from V and 6 bases from J; junction bases left unmatched: 6. This CDR3 is built from 15 residues. The data also belong to a second study, concerning T cells expressing NK-cell markers.

The chain employs TRBV6-5 and TRBJ2-2; 7 bases line up with TRBD2. Specimen: PBMCs. This receptor was obtained from a young woman in good health. The CDR3 is CASSYTASGSGELFF. CDR3 coding DNA: TGTGCCAGCAGTTACACGGCTAGCGGCTCCGGGGAGCTGTTTTTT.